The 16 T cell receptor beta chains reported below all come from one sample, sequenced in a study of CD8 T cells in Susac syndrome. RNA totalling roughly 0.45 to 1 ug underwent reverse transcription with random hexamers. TCRdb used MiXCR to reprocess the immunoSEQ multiplex PCR reads, holding one entry per CDR3 protein. The sample consists of roughly 330,000 distinct CDR3 sequences, around 92% of them appearing once. The sequenced sample was CD4+ T cells from PBMCs. The receptors derive from a human donor with multiple sclerosis.

The chain uses TRBV19 and TRBJ1-1, with 10 bases fitting TRBD1. Germline V gives CDR1 LNHDA, CDR2 SQIVND (reference sequence). Germline trimming cut 4 bases from V and 8 bases from J; bases unmatched to any gene: 4. The CDR3 is 13 amino acids. The CDR3 nucleotides are TGTGCCAGTAGTACCGGGACAGGGGAGGAAGCTTTCTTT. Amino acids: CASSTGTGEEAFF.

The gene calls are TRBV4-1 and TRBJ1-1; D not resolved. CDR1 and CDR2 (germline): MGHRA, YSYEKL. The CDR3 extends over 13 amino acids. Trimming took 1 base from V and 6 from J, leaving 9 bases between them. The CDR3: CASSQGFPAEAFF. The CDR3 nucleotides read TGCGCCAGCAGCCAAGGGTTTCCCGCTGAAGCTTTCTTT.

The V and J genes are TRBV6-2 or TRBV6-3 and TRBJ2-7, with 7 bases lining up with TRBD1. This CDR3 comprises 14 residues. Unmatched junction bases numbered 6, after V lost 7 bases and J lost 0 bases. Germline CDR1 reads MNHEY; CDR2 reads SVGEGT. Here the CDR3 reads CASIQTGSSYEQYF. The DNA of the CDR3 is TGTGCCAGCATCCAGACAGGGAGCTCCTACGAGCAGTACTTC.

The CDR3 is CASSPCDRGATEAFF. The CDR3 DNA follows: TGCGCCAGCAGCCCCTGTGACAGAGGAGCCACTGAAGCTTTCTTT. The J gene is TRBJ1-1, the V gene TRBV23-1, with D tentatively TRBD1 (5 bases). TRBV23-1 falls under the ORF class, with uncertain function. V was trimmed by 6 bases and J by 4 bases, leaving 18 bases between them. There are 15 residues in the CDR3.

V is TRBV3-1 and J is TRBJ1-4; D ambiguous. V was trimmed by 4 bases and J by 0 bases, leaving 6 bases between them. The germline V gene has CDR1 LGHDT and CDR2 YNNKEL (reference sequence). This CDR3 region has 14 residues. The CDR3 loop is CASSPAATNEKLFF. CDR3 in DNA: TGTGCCAGCAGCCCAGCGGCAACTAATGAAAAACTGTTTTTT.

The V call is TRBV5-1, the J call TRBJ2-7; D tentatively reads TRBD1 or TRBD2 (5 bases each). The CDR3 runs to 15 residues. The V gene's germline CDR1 is SGHRS and CDR2 YFSETQ. V was pared by 3 bases and J by 0 bases, with 13 bases between. This CDR3 is CASSYGTETSYEQYF. CDR3 sequence (DNA): TGCGCCAGCAGCTACGGGACGGAGACCTCCTACGAGCAGTACTTC.

V usage is TRBV2 and J usage is TRBJ1-1; D is ambiguous. V was cut by 6 bases and J by 4 bases, with 12 bases left in between. This CDR3 comprises 13 residues. Germline loops: CDR1 SNHLY, CDR2 FYNNEI. CDR3 residues: CASSPPLTTEAFF. The CDR3 coding sequence is TGTGCCAGCAGCCCTCCACTCACCACTGAAGCTTTCTTT.

This clonotype was found once. The gene calls are TRBV6-1 and TRBJ2-5; D gene unclear. The CDR3 sequence is 13 residues long. Germline V gene sequence: CDR1 MNHNS, CDR2 SASEGT. V was pared by 5 bases and J by 2 bases, with 9 bases between. This chain's CDR3 is CASSWELQETQYF. Here the CDR3 DNA reads TGTGCCAGCAGTTGGGAACTTCAAGAGACCCAGTACTTC.

CDR3 DNA: TGTGCCAGCAGAAACGGGGTCCACAATGAGCAGTTCTTC. The encoded protein is CASRNGVHNEQFF. This rearrangement joins TRBV3-1 to TRBJ2-1, with D perhaps TRBD2 (5 bases). This CDR3 has 13 amino acids. Germline V lookup: CDR1 LGHDT, CDR2 YNNKEL (reference sequence). Trimming shortened V by 6 bases and J by 5 bases, and 11 bases separated the two germline ends.

V usage is TRBV7-3 and J usage is TRBJ1-1; no definite D call. Germline CDR1 and CDR2: SGHTA and FQGTGA. The CDR3 consists of 14 residues. Trimming stripped 5 bases from V and 0 bases from J, with 10 bases between. CDR3 loop: CASSPSAMNTEAFF. The CDR3 nucleotides are TGTGCCAGCAGCCCCAGCGCCATGAACACTGAAGCTTTCTTT.

J is TRBJ2-3 and V is TRBV5-1, with TRBD1 matching 8 bases. CDR1 is SGHRS and CDR2 is YFSETQ in the germline V gene. The CDR3 sequence is 14 residues long. V was pared by 3 bases and J by 1 base, with 1 base of the junction left unmatched. In nucleotides, the CDR3 is TGCGCCAGCAGCTGGGGACAGGGCACAGATACGCAGTATTTT. It encodes CASSWGQGTDTQYF.

The chain uses TRBV4-1 and TRBJ2-1; 10 bases agree with TRBD2. With 3 bases clipped from V and 6 bases from J, the junction kept 5 bases outside the gene matches. Per the germline V gene, CDR1 is MGHRA and CDR2 is YSYEKL. The CDR3 length is 15 residues. The CDR3 coding sequence is TGCGCCAGCAGCCACGAAGGACTAGCGGTCAATGAGCAGTTCTTC. It translates to CASSHEGLAVNEQFF.

V is TRBV12-3 or TRBV12-4 and J is TRBJ1-4; 9 positions match TRBD1. The length of the CDR3 is 13 residues. V lost 8 bases, J lost 5 bases, and 3 bases stayed unmatched. The CDR3 loop reads CASGDRGNEKLFF. The DNA for the CDR3 is TGTGCCAGCGGTGACAGGGGGAATGAAAAACTGTTTTTT.

The chain couples TRBV19 to TRBJ2-1, with D maybe TRBD2 (6 bases). Germline lookup yields CDR1 LNHDA and CDR2 SQIVND (reference sequence). This CDR3 region has 16 residues. V shed 0 bases and J shed 6 bases, with 15 bases lying between them. CDR3 sequence: CASSIDHGVEGNEQFF. CDR3 sequence (DNA): TGTGCCAGTAGTATAGATCACGGGGTGGAGGGCAATGAGCAGTTCTTC.

The chain couples TRBV2 to TRBJ2-6; D gene ambiguous. Trimming removed 2 bases from V and 0 bases from J, with 20 bases in between. The CDR3 totals 20 residues. CDR1 SNHLY and CDR2 FYNNEI come from the germline V gene. The CDR3 sequence is CASSESVWSHWDSGANVLTF. The CDR3 bases are TGTGCCAGCAGTGAATCGGTTTGGTCTCATTGGGACTCTGGGGCCAACGTCCTGACTTTC.

The J gene is TRBJ2-7, the V gene TRBV6-2 or TRBV6-3, with D uncertain. CDR3 length equals 14 residues. The V gene lost 6 bases and the J gene lost 2 bases, with 14 bases spanning the gap. Germline values: CDR1 MNHEY, CDR2 SVGEGT. The CDR3 loop is CASSFGRATYEQYF. The DNA of the CDR3 is TGTGCCAGCAGCTTCGGTAGGGCCACCTACGAGCAGTACTTC.